This TCR beta chain was sequenced in a study of CD8 T cells in Susac syndrome. An amount of RNA that ranged from 0.5 to 1 ug was reverse transcribed with random hexamers. TCRdb analysed the immunoSEQ multiplex PCR reads with MiXCR anew, one entry per CDR3 protein. The profile shows 55,000 to 85,000 distinct CDR3 sequences, approximately 96% of them singletons. Between the trimmed V and J ends, which lost 5 bases and 2 bases, there was a span of 11 bases. Per the germline V gene, CDR1 is LNHDA and CDR2 is SQIVND (reference sequence). The CDR3 totals 14 residues. The sequencing input was CD4+ T cells from PBMCs. This receptor was taken from a human donor with multiple sclerosis. The chain recombines TRBV19 with TRBJ2-3; weak D call: TRBD2 (6 bases). CDR3 DNA sequence: TGTGCCAGTAGTCGCGGGGTCCTCACAGATACGCAGTATTTT. The encoded protein is CASSRGVLTDTQYF.